This T cell receptor (beta chain) originates from a study of T cells after posttransplantation cyclophosphamide. Note on this clone: Its target is not known.

General observations from the study: Recipient CMV seropositivity and CMV reactivation strongly tracked TRB clonality. Tissue-infiltrating T cells from skin or gut overlapped little with blood T cells.

V lost 5 bases, J lost 2 bases, and 12 bases lay in between. The CDR3 consists of 14 residues. Germline loops: CDR1 SGHNT, CDR2 YENEEA. The data were produced by immunoSEQ multiplex PCR, yet TCRdb's version contains in-frame clones alone and is incomplete. In the table there are 11,000 to 15,000 clones, around four fifths of which are singletons. Specimen: memory CD4+ T cells sorted from PBMCs. The chain has TRBV11-3 and TRBJ1-1; D is uncertain. This clonotype originated in a man between 45 and 60 years old. The CDR3 here is CASSPGGQNTEAFF. In DNA form, the CDR3 reads TGTGCCAGCAGCCCAGGAGGGCAAAACACTGAAGCTTTCTTT.